The clone carrying this T cell receptor (beta chain) was recorded a few times. In the authors' workflow: The authors estimated nucleated cell counts from reference gene primer amplification. Assay used: immunoSEQ multiplex PCR; TCRdb lists only in-frame clones, some missing. V, J and clone size were drawn from that table, and D and trimming were deduced from the DNA. The sample lists tens of thousands of clones; 80% were seen once. This record belongs to a study of blood T cell repertoires in COVID-19. The wider study: Researchers got acute and convalescent COVID-19 samples from the United States, Italy and Spain. From T cells, B-cell-depleted T cells, or PBMCs came the material, which was cDNA or gDNA.

V was clipped by 5 bases and J by 4 bases, with 24 bases between them. There are 18 residues in the CDR3. The germline gives CDR1 LNHDA, CDR2 SQIVND (reference sequence). This receptor was identified in a woman over 75 with active or convalescent COVID-19. The chain links TRBV19 to TRBJ2-1, with D maybe TRBD2 (7 bases). Sequenced material: peripheral blood. This chain's CDR3 is CASSPRGRLSGNYNEQFF. The CDR3 nucleotides read TGTGCCAGTAGTCCGCGGGGGCGACTCTCGGGGAATTACAATGAGCAGTTCTTC.